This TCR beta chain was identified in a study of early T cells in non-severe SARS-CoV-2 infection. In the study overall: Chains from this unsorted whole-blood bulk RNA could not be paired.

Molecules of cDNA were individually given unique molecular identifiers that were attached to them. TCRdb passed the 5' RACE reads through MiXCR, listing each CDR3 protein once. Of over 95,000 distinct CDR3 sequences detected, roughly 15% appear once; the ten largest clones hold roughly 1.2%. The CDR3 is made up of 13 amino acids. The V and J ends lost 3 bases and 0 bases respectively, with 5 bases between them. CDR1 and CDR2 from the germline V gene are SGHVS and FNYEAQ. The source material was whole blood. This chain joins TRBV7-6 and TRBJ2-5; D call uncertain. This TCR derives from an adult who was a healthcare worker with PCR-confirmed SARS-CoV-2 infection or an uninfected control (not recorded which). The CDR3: CASSFGNQETQYF. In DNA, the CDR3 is TGTGCCAGCAGCTTCGGTAACCAAGAGACCCAGTACTTC.